These 22 T cell receptor beta chains share one sample of origin, sequenced in a study of cytomegalovirus exposure and HLA in healthy donors (dated by TCRdb to 2015 to 2018). The library was built by means of the immunoSEQ multiplex PCR assay. For the multiplex PCR, a mixture combining 60 forward primers for TCR Vbeta segments and 13 reverse primers for TCR Jbeta segments was used. Imported from immuneACCESS, the table was reduced by TCRdb to in-frame sequences with V and J called. These copies leave out some clones; in studies compared against another copy, an unresolved V gene accounts for under half, and the cause of the remainder is not known. Per the sample table, the count is around 100,000 clones. The ten top clones hold 0.55% to 0.65% of the sample. Input material: PBMCs. The source is a man between 50 and 59 years old in good health and CMV-seronegative.

The rearrangement joins TRBV20-1 to TRBJ1-2; 7 nucleotides line up with TRBD1. The V segment lost 5 bases and the J segment 8 bases; nucleotides outside the gene matches: 2. Germline lookup yields CDR1 DFQATT and CDR2 SNEGSKA (reference sequence). The length of the CDR3 is 10 residues. Here the CDR3 DNA reads TGCAGTGCTGGGACAGTAGGCTACACCTTC. Its translation is CSAGTVGYTF.

The V call is TRBV5-6, the J call TRBJ2-3, with 7 positions matching TRBD1. The trim removed 3 bases at V and 5 bases at J, leaving 3 bases unmatched. The germline V gene has CDR1 SGHDT and CDR2 YYEEEE. CDR3 length equals 13 residues. The DNA of the CDR3 is TGTGCCAGCAGCTCGGACAGGAAAGATACGCAGTATTTT. Its translation is CASSSDRKDTQYF.

The V and J genes are TRBV7-9 and TRBJ2-1; D possibly corresponds to TRBD2 (5 bases). The V and J ends lost 6 bases and 6 bases respectively, with 12 bases between them. CDR1 is SEHNR and CDR2 is FQNEAQ in the germline V gene (reference sequence). The CDR3 extends over 13 amino acids. Here the CDR3 DNA reads TGTGCCAGCAGGCCCGGGATTTCCAATGAGCAGTTCTTC. This gives the protein CASRPGISNEQFF.

The J gene is TRBJ2-2, the V gene TRBV23-1, with 8 bases lining up with TRBD1. Being an ORF, TRBV23-1 has a function that is uncertain. The V and J ends lost 0 bases and 6 bases, in that order; junction bases with no gene match: 3. The CDR3 covers 15 residues. Here the CDR3 reads CASSQSKQGAGELFF. CDR3 bases: TGCGCCAGCAGTCAATCGAAACAGGGGGCCGGGGAGCTGTTTTTT.

CDR3 amino acids: CASSKIAGGNTGELFF. Here the CDR3 DNA reads TGTGCCAGTAGCAAAATAGCGGGGGGGAACACCGGGGAGCTGTTTTTT. The V call is TRBV19, the J call TRBJ2-2; TRBD2 matches at 10 bases. The CDR3 extends over 16 amino acids. V gave up 6 bases and J gave up 1 base; unmatched junction bases: 5. Looked up from germline, CDR1 is LNHDA and CDR2 is SQIVND (reference sequence).

V usage is TRBV5-5 and J usage is TRBJ2-7; 13 bases map to TRBD2. CDR1 is SGHKS, CDR2 YYEKEE, per germline (reference sequence). The V segment lost 3 bases and the J segment 2 bases; nucleotides outside the gene matches: 5. CDR3 size: 16 residues. The CDR3 spells CASSYGLAGVAYEQYF. CDR3 sequence (DNA): TGTGCCAGCAGCTACGGACTAGCGGGGGTAGCCTACGAGCAGTACTTC.

The rearrangement links TRBV5-1 to TRBJ2-5; 7 bases map to TRBD1. The V and J ends lost 4 bases and 5 bases, in that order; junction bases with no gene match: 17. The CDR3 covers 17 residues. Germline CDR1 SGHRS, CDR2 YFSETQ. CDR3 residues: CASSPLLGDRAVETQYF. CDR3 DNA: TGCGCCAGCAGCCCCCTTCTTGGTGACAGGGCGGTTGAGACCCAGTACTTC.

In the case of this clone: An end of the junction does not agree with germline; a read error may underlie this. The chain is built from TRBV13 and TRBJ1-6; D gene unclear. The germline V gene encodes CDR1 PRHDT and CDR2 FYEKMQ (reference sequence). This CDR3 contains 17 residues. The CDR3 loop reads CASSVGVGSSYNSPLHF. As DNA, the CDR3 is TGTGCCAGCAGCGTAGGCGTGGGGAGCTCCTATAATTCACCCCTCCACTTT. The variable domain in full, with the rest retrieved from reference TRBV13 and TRBJ1-6, is AAGVIQSPRHLIKEKRETATLKCYPIPRHDTVYWYQQGPGQDPQFLISFYEKMQSDKGSIPDRFSAQQFSDYHSELNMSSLELGDSALYFCASSVGVGSSYNSPLHFGNGTRLTVT.

V is TRBV4-3 and J is TRBJ1-2; maybe TRBD1 (5 bases). Trimming left V 0 bases short and J 2 bases short, with 13 bases between. The CDR3 loop spans 16 amino acids. CDR1 and CDR2 (germline): LGHNA, YSLEER. CDR3 protein: CASSQELSRGNYGYTF. CDR3 in DNA: TGCGCCAGCAGCCAAGAATTGAGTCGGGGGAACTATGGCTACACCTTC.

V and J are TRBV4-3 and TRBJ2-5, with TRBD2 identical over 8 bases. V trimming: 4 bases; J trimming: 5 bases; junction bases outside the gene matches: 12. The CDR3 covers 16 residues. Germline loops: CDR1 LGHNA, CDR2 YSLEER. CDR3 nucleotide sequence: TGCGCCAGCAGCCTAACGGGAGGGGTATCTCGGGAGACCCAGTACTTC. The encoded protein is CASSLTGGVSRETQYF.

The V call is TRBV4-1, the J call TRBJ2-7, with D possibly being TRBD2 (6 bases). In germline, CDR1 is MGHRA, CDR2 YSYEKL. Trimming cost V 2 bases and J 1 base, with 9 bases left between them. The CDR3 runs 14 residues. CDR3 coding DNA: TGCGCCAGCAGCCAAACGGCGGGATCCTACGAGCAGTACTTC. This translates into CASSQTAGSYEQYF.

With regard to this clone: Other DNA sequences in this sample translate to the same CDR3. This rearrangement joins TRBV25-1 to TRBJ2-1; 7 bases agree with TRBD1. Germline V lookup: CDR1 MGHDK, CDR2 SYGVNS. Trimming took 8 bases from V and 4 from J; bases not matched to a gene: 8. This CDR3 has 14 amino acids. The CDR3 nucleotides read TGTGCCAGCTCCCCCGGGACAGTTTACAATGAGCAGTTCTTC. Encoded protein: CASSPGTVYNEQFF.

J is TRBJ1-6 and V is TRBV30; 8 nucleotides line up with TRBD1. The germline V gene has CDR1 GTSNPN and CDR2 SVGIG (reference sequence). V lost 6 bases, J lost 7 bases, and 8 bases stayed unmatched. This CDR3 comprises 14 residues. The CDR3 DNA follows: TGTGCCTGTTCAGGGGGCAGGGACAATTCACCCCTCCACTTT. Protein: CACSGGRDNSPLHF.

The chain recombines TRBV30 with TRBJ2-3; 7 positions agree with TRBD2. V gave up 8 bases and J gave up 5 bases; unmatched junction bases: 22. The germline V gene encodes CDR1 GTSNPN and CDR2 SVGIG (reference sequence). The CDR3 spans 17 residues. The CDR3 DNA sequence: TGTGCCACCCTTAGGGAGGGAGGGCGATCCGGTGGAGATACGCAGTATTTT. This encodes CATLREGGRSGGDTQYF.

The chain joins TRBV7-2 to TRBJ2-3; D is possibly TRBD2 (6 bases). Trimming pared 5 bases from V and 11 bases from J, leaving 11 bases between. Germline CDR1 and CDR2: SGHTA and FQGNSA. The CDR3 contains 11 residues. The CDR3 region is CASSPSVLQYF. In DNA form, the CDR3 reads TGTGCCAGCAGCCCTAGCGTCCTGCAGTATTTT. The full variable domain, rest sourced from reference TRBV7-2 and TRBJ2-3, is GAGVSQSPSNKVTEKGKDVELRCDPISGHTALYWYRQSLGQGLEFLIYFQGNSAPDKSGLPSDRFSAERTGGSVSTLTIQRTQQEDSAVYLCASSPSVLQYFGPGTRLTVL.

J is TRBJ2-4 and V is TRBV2; 7 positions match TRBD2. This CDR3 has 16 amino acids. CDR1 is SNHLY and CDR2 is FYNNEI in the germline V gene. V lost 3 bases, J lost 2 bases, and 7 bases stayed unmatched. CDR3 in DNA: TGTGCCAGCAGTGATCTCGGGGGGTTCACCAAAAACATTCAGTACTTC. Amino acid sequence: CASSDLGGFTKNIQYF.

The chain carries TRBV4-2 and TRBJ1-2; tentative D call: TRBD1 (6 bases). V was cut by 1 base and J by 8 bases, with 14 bases left in between. The CDR3 covers 14 residues. The germline V gene encodes CDR1 LGHNA and CDR2 YNFKEQ. CDR3 sequence reads: CASSQASQGEGYTF. The CDR3 DNA sequence: TGTGCCAGCAGCCAAGCATCACAGGGTGAGGGCTACACCTTC.

The chain carries TRBV4-2 and TRBJ2-7; 14 nucleotides line up with TRBD2. Germline CDR1 LGHNA, CDR2 YNFKEQ. The CDR3 is made up of 19 amino acids. The V and J ends lost 0 bases and 0 bases, in that order; junction bases with no gene match: 7. The CDR3 DNA is TGTGCCAGCAGCCAAGATGGACTAGCGGGGGGCTCTTCCTCCTACGAGCAGTACTTC. Its translation is CASSQDGLAGGSSSYEQYF.

This chain uses TRBV9 with TRBJ2-2; D is possibly TRBD2 (6 bases). This CDR3 is built from 17 residues. CDR1 SGDLS and CDR2 YYNGEE come from the germline V gene. Trimming stripped 3 bases from V and 4 bases from J, with 19 bases between. The CDR3 DNA is TGTGCCAGCAGCGAATCGGGTTGGAGGGCTACCACCGGGGAGCTGTTTTTT. Translation gives CASSESGWRATTGELFF.

The chain links TRBV7-9 to TRBJ1-4, with 7 bases fitting TRBD1. Germline loops: CDR1 SEHNR, CDR2 FQNEAQ (reference sequence). CDR3 size: 15 residues. The trim removed 5 bases at V and 6 bases at J, leaving 9 bases unmatched. The CDR3 spells CASSLGTVRDEKLFF. CDR3 nucleotides: TGTGCCAGCAGCCTAGGGACAGTGAGGGATGAAAAACTGTTTTTT.

This chain uses TRBV23-1 with TRBJ1-1; tentatively, D is TRBD1 (5 bases). TRBV23-1 is flagged as an ORF with uncertain function. The CDR3 consists of 18 residues. Trimming shortened V by 6 bases and J by 1 base, and 24 bases separated the two germline ends. CDR3 DNA sequence: TGCGCCAGCAGCCCCCGGGGGGGAGGGATTAGAGCGAACACTGAAGCTTTCTTT. Translated: CASSPRGGGIRANTEAFF.

The gene calls are TRBV7-2 and TRBJ1-5; 7 bases map to TRBD1. The CDR3 totals 15 residues. Germline CDR1 is SGHTA and CDR2 is FQGNSA. Trimming cost V 1 base and J 4 bases; bases outside gene matches: 4. The CDR3 region is CASSLDWGQNQPQHF. The CDR3 nucleotides are TGTGCCAGCAGCTTAGATTGGGGACAGAATCAGCCCCAGCATTTT.